Below are 20 T cell receptor beta chains sequenced from a single sample in a study of molecular identifiers for immune sequencing clone quantification. Each CDR3 protein gets one entry after TCRdb re-called the PCR reads with MiXCR. The sample consists of hundreds of thousands of distinct CDR3 sequences, approximately 24% of them appearing once. Sequenced input: naive CD8+ T cells from blood, with Jurkat cell RNA spiked in. The subset: FACS-sorted CD8+CD4-CCR7+CD45RA+ naive T cells. All receptors come from a human donor in good health. Some libraries in this study had Jurkat cell RNA spiked in.

This clonotype was detected only a few times. The chain has TRBV4-3 and TRBJ1-1; D uncertain. Trimming cost V 0 bases and J 3 bases, with 8 bases left between them. The CDR3 sequence is 14 residues long. Germline assignment: CDR1 LGHNA and CDR2 YSLEER. The CDR3 is CASSQDEEHTEAFF. CDR3 in DNA: TGCGCCAGCAGCCAAGATGAGGAGCACACTGAAGCTTTCTTT.

V usage is TRBV5-4 and J usage is TRBJ1-2; D gene uncertain. The CDR3 consists of 13 residues. Deletions cut 0 bases from V and 9 bases from J, with 12 bases between. Germline V gives CDR1 SGHNT, CDR2 YYREEE (reference sequence). The CDR3 region has the DNA TGTGCCAGCAGCTTGGAGGCCTCTATGAGCTACACCTTC. Translation: CASSLEASMSYTF.

A note on this clonotype: A much larger clonotype is one base distant, so this may be a read error. The V call is TRBV7-9, the J call TRBJ2-7; D gene unclear. Trimming took off 3 bases at V and 6 bases at J, with 15 bases between the two ends. CDR1 is SEHNR and CDR2 is FQNEAQ in the germline V gene (reference sequence). The CDR3 runs to 14 residues. CDR3 DNA sequence: TGTGCCAGCAGCTTGGAACTCGCGCCCGGCGAGCAGTACTTC. Translation: CASSLELAPGEQYF.

There are a few counts of this clonotype. The chain combines TRBV4-1 with TRBJ2-1, with 9 bases lining up with TRBD2. V trimming: 2 bases; J trimming: 6 bases; junction bases outside the gene matches: 5. CDR3 length: 15 amino acids. Germline assignment: CDR1 MGHRA and CDR2 YSYEKL. In nucleotides, the CDR3 is TGCGCCAGCAGCCAATATAGCGGGAGAGGCAATGAGCAGTTCTTC. It is translated as CASSQYSGRGNEQFF.

This clonotype was observed at least ten times. The chain uses TRBV28 and TRBJ2-7; maybe TRBD2 (6 bases). This CDR3 region has 14 residues. The germline V gene has CDR1 MDHEN and CDR2 SYDVKM. V was trimmed by 6 bases and J by 2 bases, leaving 14 bases between them. CDR3 loop: CASSFLGRTYEQYF. DNA of the CDR3: TGTGCCAGCAGCTTTTTGGGGAGGACCTACGAGCAGTACTTC.

Notes on this clonotype: A junction end diverges from the germline sequence, so it may reflect a read error. V is TRBV5-6 and J is TRBJ1-1; tentatively, D is TRBD1 (5 bases). Germline V gene data show CDR1 as SGHDT and CDR2 as YYEEEE. This CDR3 spans 15 amino acids. The CDR3 nucleotides read TGCGCCAGCAACTCTAGGGGAGCGAGTAACACTGAAGCTTTCTTT. Protein product: CASNSRGASNTEAFF.

In this sample, this clonotype turned up a few times. This chain joins TRBV3-1 and TRBJ1-4, with a possible D match to TRBD1 (5 bases). Germline V gene lookup returns CDR1 LGHDT and CDR2 YNNKEL (reference sequence). This CDR3 spans 19 amino acids. Trimming took off 0 bases at V and 5 bases at J, with 22 bases between the two ends. CDR3 loop: CASSQDGSGRGLLNEKLFF. The DNA for the CDR3 is TGTGCCAGCAGCCAAGATGGCAGTGGTAGGGGACTCCTGAATGAAAAACTGTTTTTT. The full variable domain, completed using reference TRBV3-1 and TRBJ1-4, is DTAVSQTPKYLVTQMGNDKSIKCEQNLGHDTMYWYKQDSKKFLKIMFSYNNKELIINETVPNRFSPKSPDKAHLNLHINSLELGDSAVYFCASSQDGSGRGLLNEKLFFGSGTQLSVL.

Of note for this clonotype: This could be a read error, since a much larger clone is one nucleotide away. The V gene is TRBV12-3 or TRBV12-4, the J gene TRBJ2-5; 7 bases agree with TRBD2. This CDR3 has 13 amino acids. V lost 8 bases and J lost 0; bases outside the gene matches: 3. CDR3 residues: CASAAGYQETQYF. In DNA form, the CDR3 reads TGTGCCAGCGCAGCGGGGTACCAAGAGACCCAGTACTTC.

This clonotype was found many times. The chain recombines TRBV20-1 with TRBJ2-7; 8 nucleotides align to TRBD2. Germline CDR1 reads DFQATT; CDR2 reads SNEGSKA (reference sequence). The CDR3 runs 13 residues. J lost 0 bases, V lost 6 bases, and 4 bases had no gene match. CDR3 in amino acids: CSARGGYSYEQYF. CDR3 nucleotides: TGCAGTGCCCGGGGGGGCTACTCCTACGAGCAGTACTTC.

The chain employs TRBV4-1 and TRBJ2-7, with 7 bases lining up with TRBD1. The junction had 11 bases not matched to a gene; V was cut back by 3 bases and J by 3 bases. This CDR3 region has 16 residues. The germline CDR1 and CDR2 sequences are MGHRA and YSYEKL. CDR3 coding DNA: TGCGCCAGCAGCCAGGCAGCCAGGGACAGCTTCTACGAGCAGTACTTC. Encoded protein: CASSQAARDSFYEQYF.

This clonotype has ten or more counts. This chain links TRBV9 with TRBJ1-1; maybe TRBD1 (6 bases). This CDR3 region has 17 residues. With 0 bases removed from V and 2 bases from J, the gap between germline ends came to 17 bases. Germline CDR1 is SGDLS and CDR2 is YYNGEE. The DNA of the CDR3 is TGTGCCAGCAGCGTAGACTCTGCTCGGACAGCTAACACTGAAGCTTTCTTT. As protein: CASSVDSARTANTEAFF.

This clonotype was found a few times. The rearrangement joins TRBV6-2 or TRBV6-3 to TRBJ1-2; D is perhaps TRBD1 (6 bases). The CDR3 extends over 16 amino acids. V was pared by 4 bases and J by 5 bases, with 20 bases between. CDR1 and CDR2 from the germline V gene are MNHEY and SVGEGT. In nucleotides, the CDR3 is TGTGCCAGCAGTTCGGGGGAGAGACAGGCGACTTATGGCTACACCTTC. Its translation: CASSSGERQATYGYTF.

This clonotype was seen only a few times. The chain recombines TRBV14 with TRBJ2-3; 8 bases line up with TRBD2. J gave up 2 bases and V 4 bases, and 11 bases lay outside the gene matches. The germline V gene encodes CDR1 SGHDN and CDR2 FVKESK. The CDR3 totals 17 residues. The CDR3 nucleotides read TGTGCCAGCAGCCCCTACCTAGGGACTAGGTTCACAGATACGCAGTATTTT. Amino acid sequence: CASSPYLGTRFTDTQYF.

This clonotype has a count of ten or more. V is TRBV20-1 and J is TRBJ1-1; 8 bases are a match to TRBD1. Germline assignment: CDR1 DFQATT and CDR2 SNEGSKA (reference sequence). J lost 5 bases, V lost 6 bases, and 2 bases had no gene match. The CDR3 has 11 amino acids. The CDR3 nucleotides read TGCAGTGCGAGACAGGGGACTGAAGCTTTCTTT. Translated, it gives CSARQGTEAFF.

Worth noting for this clonotype: This may be a read error, as it is one base from a much larger clone. As the CDR3 is not closed by the conserved phenylalanine or tryptophan, this likely results from a read error. This chain connects TRBV5-1 to TRBJ1-4, with D possibly TRBD1 on 5 matching bases. Trimming shortened V by 4 bases and J by 8 bases, and 15 bases separated the two germline ends. The CDR3 sequence is 14 residues long. From germline, CDR1 is SGHRS and CDR2 YFSETQ. This chain's CDR3 is CASSPDSLREKLFL. For the CDR3, the DNA is TGCGCCAGCAGCCCCGACAGCCTGCGGGAAAAACTGTTTCTT.

This clonotype was recorded at least ten times. The rearrangement joins TRBV28 to TRBJ2-7; D possibly corresponds to TRBD1 (6 bases). Trimming cost V 7 bases and J 5 bases, with 18 bases left between them. The CDR3 extends over 14 amino acids. Germline lookup yields CDR1 MDHEN and CDR2 SYDVKM. CDR3 in amino acids: CASNPRDRIHEQYF. CDR3 nucleotide sequence: TGTGCCAGCAACCCTAGAGACAGGATCCACGAGCAGTACTTC.

This chain joins TRBV4-3 and TRBJ1-4; 10 bases are a match to TRBD1. Looked up from germline, CDR1 is LGHNA and CDR2 is YSLEER. J was trimmed by 7 bases and V by 0 bases; bases with no gene match: 2. The CDR3 totals 15 residues. The CDR3 DNA is TGCGCCAGCAGCCAAGACAGGACAGGGGGTGAAAAACTGTTTTTT. It codes for CASSQDRTGGEKLFF.

In its sample, this clonotype was seen many times. This rearrangement joins TRBV15 to TRBJ1-2; 7 bases are a match to TRBD1. Trimming took 4 bases from V and 9 from J; bases not matched to a gene: 14. The CDR3 length is 15 residues. Germline CDR1 is LNHNV and CDR2 is YYDKDF (reference sequence). The CDR3 coding sequence is TGTGCCACCAGCACCATAGAGGGGGCAGGGAGAAGCTACACCTTC. The encoded protein is CATSTIEGAGRSYTF.

This clonotype was detected a few times. The chain couples TRBV5-1 to TRBJ2-1, with D hard to call. The CDR3 spans 15 residues. V gave up 1 base and J gave up 0 bases, with 8 bases separating them. CDR1 and CDR2 (germline): SGHRS, YFSETQ. The CDR3 loop is CASSLHTSSYNEQFF. DNA of the CDR3: TGCGCCAGCAGCTTGCACACCAGCTCCTACAATGAGCAGTTCTTC.

This chain connects TRBV28 to TRBJ1-2, with TRBD1 identical over 7 bases. The junction had 8 bases not matched to a gene; V was cut back by 5 bases and J by 8 bases. This CDR3 spans 13 amino acids. From germline, CDR1 is MDHEN and CDR2 SYDVKM. DNA of the CDR3: TGTGCCAGCAGTCCAACAGGGGCTAAAGGCTACACCTTC. Translation gives CASSPTGAKGYTF.